This T cell receptor (beta chain) was profiled in a study of shared clonotypes between healthy human individuals. Study findings and constraints: At large depth, rarefaction still showed sorted-subset sequencing to be incomplete.

The assay was immunoSEQ multiplex PCR, and TCRdb's table has in-frame clones only and misses some. The data show 2 million to 3 million clones, more than 85% seen once. Between the trimmed V and J ends, which lost 2 bases and 2 bases, there was a span of 7 bases. Germline V CDR1 and CDR2: MDHEN, SYDVKM. There are 14 residues in the CDR3. Turning to this clone: The antigen is not known.

All of the donors resided in Nashville, Tennessee, and each was a Caucasian adult. This TCR derives from a man in his late teens or twenties in good health. Some clones in this sample may be carry-over from other donors' samples. This chain links TRBV28 with TRBJ2-4; D unclear. Specimen: naive CD4+ T cells from PBMCs. Subset noted: CD45RA+ positively selected. Here the CDR3 reads CASSLKVPKNIQYF. The CDR3 DNA reads as TGTGCCAGCAGTTTAAAGGTTCCCAAAAACATTCAGTACTTC.